These 14 T cell receptor beta chains came from one sample sequenced in a study of breast tumors, draining lymph nodes, adjacent tissues. The lymph nodes were axillary draining lymph nodes from breast cancer patients. TCRdb itself ran the multiplex PCR reads through MiXCR, one entry per CDR3 protein. The sample yields 83,000 or so distinct CDR3 sequences, under 25% seen once. What was sequenced was axillary lymph node tissue. The receptors originated from a female donor with breast cancer. Some clones in this sample may be carry-over from other donors' samples.

This clonotype was seen ten or more times. The rearrangement links TRBV20-1 to TRBJ2-1, with 11 bases fitting TRBD2. CDR1 and CDR2 from the germline V gene are DFQATT and SNEGSKA (reference sequence). The CDR3 has 17 residues. The V gene end was trimmed by 0 bases and the J gene end by 9 bases; junction bases not matched to a gene: 13. CDR3 amino acids: CSARDDSGTSGGSEQFF. The CDR3 bases are TGCAGTGCTAGAGACGATTCCGGGACTAGCGGCGGGAGTGAGCAGTTCTTC.

This clonotype was detected many times. The V and J genes are TRBV4-1 and TRBJ2-1; no clear D. Germline loops: CDR1 MGHRA, CDR2 YSYEKL. The V end lost 0 bases, the J end lost 5 bases, and 11 bases lay between the germline ends. The CDR3 is 15 residues long. The CDR3, as DNA: TGCGCCAGCAGCCAAGATCAGACCACCCACAATGAGCAGTTCTTC. Translating it yields CASSQDQTTHNEQFF.

This clonotype was recorded at least ten times. The CDR3 protein is CSATPGWGHSGNTIYF. The CDR3 nucleotides read TGCAGTGCTACCCCAGGGTGGGGGCACTCTGGAAACACCATATATTTT. This chain links TRBV20-1 with TRBJ1-3; tentatively, D is TRBD1 (6 bases). V was shortened by 4 bases and J by 0 bases, with 16 bases between the two germline ends. The germline V gene encodes CDR1 DFQATT and CDR2 SNEGSKA (reference sequence). The CDR3 spans 16 residues.

This clonotype was found a few times. The chain links TRBV6-5 to TRBJ2-5; TRBD2 matches 11 bases. Trimming cost V 5 bases and J 5 bases; bases outside gene matches: 4. CDR1 MNHEY and CDR2 SVGAGI come from the germline V gene. The CDR3 spans 14 residues. CDR3 coding DNA: TGTGCCAGCAGTCGACTAGCGGGGAAGGAGACCCAGTACTTC. Encoded protein: CASSRLAGKETQYF.

This clonotype was seen many times. The J gene is TRBJ2-7, the V gene TRBV7-8; no definite D call. Germline V gene data show CDR1 as SGHVS and CDR2 as FQNEAQ. This CDR3 region has 13 residues. Trimming pared 5 bases from V and 1 base from J, leaving 9 bases between. CDR3 amino acids: CASSPRGSYEQYF. CDR3 bases: TGTGCCAGCAGCCCCCGTGGGTCCTACGAGCAGTACTTC.

This clonotype was picked up many times. CDR3 amino acids: CASSLGDSGIETQYF. The CDR3 DNA reads as TGTGCCAGCAGCTTAGGGGACAGCGGGATAGAGACCCAGTACTTC. V usage is TRBV5-5 and J usage is TRBJ2-5; D possibly uses TRBD1 or TRBD2 (7 bases each). Trimming shortened V by 2 bases and J by 4 bases, and 15 bases separated the two germline ends. CDR1 is SGHKS, CDR2 YYEKEE, per germline (reference sequence). The CDR3 is made up of 15 amino acids.

This clonotype was seen ten or more times. This chain links TRBV19 with TRBJ2-1; TRBD2 aligns across 7 bases. The CDR3 consists of 18 residues. The trim removed 0 bases at V and 9 bases at J, leaving 17 bases unmatched. Germline lookup yields CDR1 LNHDA and CDR2 SQIVND (reference sequence). The CDR3 reads CASSIEGWGVAGVSEQFF. The CDR3 DNA reads as TGTGCCAGTAGTATAGAGGGCTGGGGGGTCGCGGGGGTAAGTGAGCAGTTCTTC.

This clonotype occurred many times. The rearrangement joins TRBV6-2 or TRBV6-3 to TRBJ2-3; 12 bases line up with TRBD2. CDR1 and CDR2 from the germline V gene are MNHEY and SVGEGT. V was clipped by 6 bases and J by 0 bases; unmatched bases: 4. This CDR3 has 16 residues. The CDR3, as DNA: TGTGCCAGCAGACGTGGACTAGCGGGGAGCACAGATACGCAGTATTTT. This translates into CASRRGLAGSTDTQYF.

The sample holds many counts of this clonotype. The gene calls are TRBV24-1 and TRBJ2-1, with TRBD2 matching over 13 bases. This CDR3 is 16 amino acids long. CDR1 KGHDR and CDR2 SFDVKD come from the germline V gene. Unmatched junction bases numbered 11, after V lost 9 bases and J lost 7 bases. The CDR3 DNA is TGTGCCACCGGCACACGGACTAGCGGGAGCAGGAATGAGCAGTTCTTC. Translated: CATGTRTSGSRNEQFF.

On this clonotype: Given a much more abundant clone one base away, this may be a read error. The CDR3 does not close with the conserved phenylalanine or tryptophan, likely indicating a read error. The chain combines TRBV6-1 with TRBJ2-5; D not resolved. In germline, CDR1 is MNHNS, CDR2 SASEGT. CDR3 length equals 12 residues. V was cut by 6 bases and J by 2 bases, with 7 bases left in between. The CDR3 spells CASRLGQETQYL. The CDR3 DNA reads TGTGCCAGCAGGTTGGGACAAGAGACCCAGTACCTC.

This clonotype occurred many times. The chain uses TRBV6-2 or TRBV6-3 and TRBJ2-7, with a possible D match to TRBD1 (6 bases). CDR1 is MNHEY and CDR2 is SVGEGT in the germline V gene. Trimming left V 7 bases short and J 4 bases short, with 17 bases between. The CDR3 is 14 amino acids. CDR3 amino acids: CASKVLQGSYEQYF. For the CDR3, the DNA is TGTGCCAGCAAGGTTCTGCAGGGGTCGTACGAGCAGTACTTC.

This clonotype has a count of ten or more. An end of the junction differs from the germline gene, which may be a read error. This chain uses TRBV7-7 with TRBJ1-3; 8 bases line up with TRBD1. There are 13 residues in the CDR3. Germline CDR1 is SSHAT and CDR2 is FNYEAQ (reference sequence). The CDR3 DNA follows: TGTGCTAGCAGCCGACAGGGGATAAACACCATATATTTT. It translates to CASSRQGINTIYF.

At least ten counts were recorded for this clonotype. The chain employs TRBV29-1 and TRBJ2-5, with 7 bases lining up with TRBD2. Per the germline V gene, CDR1 is SQVTM and CDR2 is ANQGSEA. Unmatched junction bases numbered 5, after V lost 5 bases and J lost 2 bases. The CDR3 totals 13 residues. The CDR3 here is CSVLRGWQETQYF. The CDR3 DNA follows: TGCAGCGTTCTGCGGGGGTGGCAAGAGACCCAGTACTTC.

This clonotype has only a few counts. This chain links TRBV30 with TRBJ2-5; perhaps TRBD2 as D (8 bases). V gave up 2 bases and J gave up 5 bases, with 18 bases separating them. The CDR3 runs to 15 residues. Per the germline V gene, CDR1 is GTSNPN and CDR2 is SVGIG (reference sequence). CDR3 DNA sequence: TGTGCCTGGAGTCCGGGACTAGGGGGCGGTGAGACCCAGTACTTC. Translation gives CAWSPGLGGGETQYF.